This T cell receptor (beta chain) is from a study of blood T cell repertoires in COVID-19. J lost 2 bases, V lost 1 base, and 9 bases had no gene match. The CDR3 sequence is 19 residues long. Germline V gene lookup returns CDR1 SGHDN and CDR2 FVKESK. The data were produced by immunoSEQ multiplex PCR, yet TCRdb's version contains in-frame clones alone and is incomplete. The repertoire holds 200,000 to 250,000 clones, with roughly 85% as singletons. The source material was peripheral blood. The clonotype was recovered from a woman between 18 and 30 years old who had recovered from COVID-19. The gene calls are TRBV14 and TRBJ2-4, with 12 bases that match TRBD2. CDR3 sequence: CASSQARTSGMVSKNIQYF. The CDR3 DNA follows: TGTGCCAGCAGCCAAGCTAGGACTAGCGGGATGGTATCCAAAAACATTCAGTACTTC. Filled out from reference TRBV14 and TRBJ2-4, the complete variable domain reads EAGVTQFPSHSVIEKGQTVTLRCDPISGHDNLYWYRRVMGKEIKFLLHFVKESKQDESGMPNNRFLAERTGGTYSTLKVQPAELEDSGVYFCASSQARTSGMVSKNIQYFGAGTRLSVL.